This record concerns one T cell receptor (beta chain) sequence. The source of the sample is a study of blood T cell repertoires in COVID-19. Study summary: Sites in the United States, Italy and Spain provided acute and convalescent COVID-19 samples. PBMCs, B-cell-depleted T cells, or T cells were the source of the cDNA or gDNA that made up the material.

In the authors' methods: Estimation of nucleated cell counts relied on the amplification of reference gene primers. The data were produced by immunoSEQ multiplex PCR, yet TCRdb's version contains in-frame clones alone and is incomplete. That table furnishes V, J and clone size, whereas the DNA furnished D and trimming. The repertoire consists of roughly 150,000 clones, with approximately 82% occurring once and the leading ten covering roughly a fifth. Germline V gene sequence: CDR1 SEHNR, CDR2 FQNEAQ (reference sequence). V lost 7 bases, J lost 2 bases, and 7 bases stayed unmatched. The CDR3 extends over 14 amino acids.

Sequenced sample: peripheral blood. V gene TRBV7-9 combines with J gene TRBJ1-2, with 7 bases matching TRBD1. The clonotype comes from a woman in her 70s who had recovered from COVID-19. CDR3 amino acids: CASNKGQANYGYTF. The CDR3 nucleotides read TGTGCCAGCAACAAAGGACAGGCCAACTATGGCTACACCTTC. The variable domain in full, completed from reference TRBV7-9 and TRBJ1-2, reads DTGVSQNPRHKITKRGQNVTFRCDPISEHNRLYWYRQTLGQGPEFLTYFQNEAQLEKSRLLSDRFSAERPKGSFSTLEIQRTEQGDSAMYLCASNKGQANYGYTFGSGTRLTVV.